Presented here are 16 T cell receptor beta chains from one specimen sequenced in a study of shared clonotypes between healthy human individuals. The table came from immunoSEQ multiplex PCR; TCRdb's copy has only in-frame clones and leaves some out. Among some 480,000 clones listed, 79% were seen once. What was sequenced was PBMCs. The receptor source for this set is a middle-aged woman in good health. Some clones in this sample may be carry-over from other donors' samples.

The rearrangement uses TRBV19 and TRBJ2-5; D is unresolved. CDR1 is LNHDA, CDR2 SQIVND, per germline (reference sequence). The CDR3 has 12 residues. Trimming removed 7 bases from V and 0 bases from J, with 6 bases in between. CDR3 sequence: CASTDYQETQYF. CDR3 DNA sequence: TGTGCCAGTACAGATTACCAAGAGACCCAGTACTTC.

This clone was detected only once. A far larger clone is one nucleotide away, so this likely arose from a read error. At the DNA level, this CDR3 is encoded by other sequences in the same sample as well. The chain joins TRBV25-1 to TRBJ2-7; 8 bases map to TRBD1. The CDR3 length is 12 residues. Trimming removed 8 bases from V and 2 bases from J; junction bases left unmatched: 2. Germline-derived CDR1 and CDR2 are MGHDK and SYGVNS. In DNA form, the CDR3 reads TGTGCCAGCGGGACAGGTACCTACGAGCAGTACTTC. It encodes CASGTGTYEQYF.

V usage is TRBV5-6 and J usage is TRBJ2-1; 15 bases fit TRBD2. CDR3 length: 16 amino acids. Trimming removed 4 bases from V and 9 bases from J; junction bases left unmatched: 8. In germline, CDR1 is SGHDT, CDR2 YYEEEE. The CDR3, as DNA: TGTGCCAGCAGCGAAGGACTAGCGGGAGGGCTCGGTGAGCAGTTCTTC. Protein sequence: CASSEGLAGGLGEQFF.

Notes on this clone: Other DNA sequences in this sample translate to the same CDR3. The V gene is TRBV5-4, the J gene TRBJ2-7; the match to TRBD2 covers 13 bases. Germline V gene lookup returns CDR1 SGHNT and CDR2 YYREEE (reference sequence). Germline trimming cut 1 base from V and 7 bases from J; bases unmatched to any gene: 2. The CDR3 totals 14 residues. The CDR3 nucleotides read TGTGCCAGCAGCTTGCGACTAGCGGGAGGAGAGCAGTACTTC. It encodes CASSLRLAGGEQYF.

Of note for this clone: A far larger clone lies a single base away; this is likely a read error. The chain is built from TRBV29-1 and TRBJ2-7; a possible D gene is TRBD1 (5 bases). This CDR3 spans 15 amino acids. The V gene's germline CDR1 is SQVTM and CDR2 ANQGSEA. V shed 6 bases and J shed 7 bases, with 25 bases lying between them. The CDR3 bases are TGCAGCGTAGCCTCAGGGTTTCCCGGGCTTAGGGAGCAGTACTTC. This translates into CSVASGFPGLREQYF.

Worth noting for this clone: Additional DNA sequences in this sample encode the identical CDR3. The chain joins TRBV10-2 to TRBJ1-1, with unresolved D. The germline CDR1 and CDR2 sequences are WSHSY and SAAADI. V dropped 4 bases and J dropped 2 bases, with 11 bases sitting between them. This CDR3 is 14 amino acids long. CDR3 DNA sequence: TGCGCCAGCAGTGTCAATTACGTTAACACTGAAGCTTTCTTT. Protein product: CASSVNYVNTEAFF.

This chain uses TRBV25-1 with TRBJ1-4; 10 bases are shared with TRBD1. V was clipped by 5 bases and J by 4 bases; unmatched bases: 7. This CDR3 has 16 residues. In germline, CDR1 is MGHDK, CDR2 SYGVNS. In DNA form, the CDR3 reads TGTGCCAGCAGTACAATGACAGGGGGCGGTAATGAAAAACTGTTTTTT. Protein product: CASSTMTGGGNEKLFF. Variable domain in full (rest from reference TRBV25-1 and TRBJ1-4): EADIYQTPRYLVIGTGKKITLECSQTMGHDKMYWYQQDPGMELHLIHYSYGVNSTEKGDLSSESTVSRIRTEHFPLTLESARPSHTSQYLCASSTMTGGGNEKLFFGSGTQLSVL.

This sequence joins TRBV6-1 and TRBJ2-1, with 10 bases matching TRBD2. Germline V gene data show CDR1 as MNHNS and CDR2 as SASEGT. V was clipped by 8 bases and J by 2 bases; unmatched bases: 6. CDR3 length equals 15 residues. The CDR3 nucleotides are TGTGCCAGCTCCTCTAGCGGGAGTCCCTACAATGAGCAGTTCTTC. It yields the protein CASSSSGSPYNEQFF.

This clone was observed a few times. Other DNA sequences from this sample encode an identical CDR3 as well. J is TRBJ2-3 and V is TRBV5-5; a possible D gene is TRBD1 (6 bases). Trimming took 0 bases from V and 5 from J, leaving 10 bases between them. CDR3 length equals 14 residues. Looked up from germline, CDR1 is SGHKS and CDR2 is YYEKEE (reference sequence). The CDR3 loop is CASSLVLRGDTQYF. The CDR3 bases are TGTGCCAGCAGCTTGGTTCTCAGGGGAGATACGCAGTATTTT.

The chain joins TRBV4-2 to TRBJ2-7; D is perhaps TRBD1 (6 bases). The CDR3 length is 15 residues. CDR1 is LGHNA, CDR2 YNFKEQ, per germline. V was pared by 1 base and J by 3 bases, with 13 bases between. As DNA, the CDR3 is TGTGCCAGCAGCCAAGTTCAGGGGTCGGACTACGAGCAGTACTTC. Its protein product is CASSQVQGSDYEQYF.

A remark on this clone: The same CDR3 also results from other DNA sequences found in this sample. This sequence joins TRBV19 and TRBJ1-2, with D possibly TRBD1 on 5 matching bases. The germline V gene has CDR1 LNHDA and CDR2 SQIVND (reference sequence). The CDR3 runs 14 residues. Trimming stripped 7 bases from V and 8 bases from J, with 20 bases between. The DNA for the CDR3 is TGTGCCAGTATCCCAGCCGGGACGGGGAACGGCTACACCTTC. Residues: CASIPAGTGNGYTF.

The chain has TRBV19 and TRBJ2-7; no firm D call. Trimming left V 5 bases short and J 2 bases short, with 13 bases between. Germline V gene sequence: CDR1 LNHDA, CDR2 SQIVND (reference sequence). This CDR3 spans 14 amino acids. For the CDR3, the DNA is TGTGCCAGTAGTTCTCGGACGGAAACCTACGAGCAGTACTTC. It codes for CASSSRTETYEQYF.

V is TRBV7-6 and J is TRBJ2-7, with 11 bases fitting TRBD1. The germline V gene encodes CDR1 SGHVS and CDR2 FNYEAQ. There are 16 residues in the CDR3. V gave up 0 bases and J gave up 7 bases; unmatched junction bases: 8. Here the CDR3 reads CASSLAIGQGAVEQYF. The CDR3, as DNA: TGTGCCAGCAGCTTAGCCATCGGACAGGGGGCGGTAGAGCAGTACTTC.

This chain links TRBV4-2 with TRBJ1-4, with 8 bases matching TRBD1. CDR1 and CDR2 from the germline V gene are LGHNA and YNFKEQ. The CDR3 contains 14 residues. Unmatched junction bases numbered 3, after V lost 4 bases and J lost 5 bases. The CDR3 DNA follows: TGTGCCAGCAGCCGCAACAGGGGGAATGAAAAACTGTTTTTT. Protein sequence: CASSRNRGNEKLFF.

In DNA, the CDR3 is TGTGCCAGTAGTCTAACCCTAGACTACGAGCAGTACTTC. This encodes CASSLTLDYEQYF. The V gene is TRBV19, the J gene TRBJ2-7; D unresolved. V lost 5 bases and J lost 3, with 11 bases in between. The CDR3 consists of 13 residues. Germline-derived CDR1 and CDR2 are LNHDA and SQIVND (reference sequence).

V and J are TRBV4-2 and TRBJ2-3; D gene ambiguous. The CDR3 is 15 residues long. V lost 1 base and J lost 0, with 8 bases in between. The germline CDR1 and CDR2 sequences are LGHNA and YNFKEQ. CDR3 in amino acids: CASSQVSSSTDTQYF. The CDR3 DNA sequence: TGTGCCAGCAGCCAAGTTAGCTCTAGCACAGATACGCAGTATTTT.